The 24 T cell receptor beta chains below all came from one sample that was sequenced in a study of T cell repertoires in cytomegalovirus infection. TCRdb independently ran MiXCR on the reads; one entry per CDR3 protein. There are approximately 500,000 distinct CDR3 sequences in the sample; approximately 15% occur only once, and 20% to 30% lies in the top ten. Sequenced: CD8+ T cells from PBMCs. The receptor set was obtained from a human donor in good health (CMV status not recorded). Some clones in this sample may be carry-over from other donors' samples.

V and J are TRBV6-2 or TRBV6-3 and TRBJ2-7; TRBD1 matches at 9 bases. The CDR3 totals 16 residues. Germline CDR1 and CDR2: MNHEY and SVGEGT. J lost 2 bases, V lost 6 bases, and 11 bases had no gene match. CDR3 in amino acids: CASSYNRQGGPYEQYF. The CDR3 bases are TGTGCCAGCAGCTACAATCGACAGGGGGGTCCCTACGAGCAGTACTTC.

Regarding this clonotype: The CDR3 does not close with the conserved phenylalanine or tryptophan, likely indicating a read error. J is TRBJ2-7 and V is TRBV7-4, with TRBD1 matching over 8 bases. Trimming cost V 6 bases and J 2 bases; bases outside gene matches: 3. This CDR3 has 13 amino acids. CDR1 and CDR2 (germline): SGHVT, SQSDAQ. CDR3 nucleotides: TGTGCCAGCAGTGACAGGGGCCCCTACGAGCAGTACTTA. Its protein is CASSDRGPYEQYL.

This clonotype was detected many times. The J gene is TRBJ2-7, the V gene TRBV28, with a possible D match to TRBD1 (6 bases). CDR3 length: 15 amino acids. Germline V gives CDR1 MDHEN, CDR2 SYDVKM. Between the trimmed V and J ends, which lost 5 bases and 5 bases, there was a span of 19 bases. CDR3 region: CASSGGDTHGDEQYF. Here the CDR3 DNA reads TGTGCCAGCAGTGGGGGCGACACCCACGGGGACGAGCAGTACTTC.

The chain has TRBV6-5 and TRBJ2-1; D is perhaps TRBD2 (6 bases). Germline CDR1 reads MNHEY; CDR2 reads SVGAGI. The V end was cut by 5 bases, the J end by 8 bases, with 10 bases between. This CDR3 contains 12 residues. In DNA, the CDR3 is TGTGCCAGCAGTCGGGGGTCCTATGAGCAGTTCTTC. Its translation: CASSRGSYEQFF.

This clonotype has only a few counts. This chain joins TRBV11-1 and TRBJ1-3; D unresolved. CDR1 and CDR2 from the germline V gene are SGHAT and FQDESV (reference sequence). The V and J ends lost 3 bases and 0 bases respectively, with 12 bases between them. This CDR3 has 16 amino acids. CDR3: CASSLSSIGSGNTIYF. The CDR3 nucleotides are TGTGCCAGCAGCTTGTCTTCAATAGGCTCTGGAAACACCATATATTTT.

This clonotype was observed at least ten times. The V and J genes are TRBV7-2 and TRBJ2-2; D gene uncertain. CDR3 length equals 14 residues. Germline V gene data show CDR1 as SGHTA and CDR2 as FQGNSA. Trimming took off 8 bases at V and 6 bases at J, with 16 bases between the two ends. CDR3 residues: CASWGSSLAGELFF. The CDR3 nucleotides read TGTGCCAGCTGGGGTTCATCGTTGGCCGGGGAGCTGTTTTTT.

This rearrangement joins TRBV5-1 to TRBJ2-7; 15 positions match TRBD2. Germline CDR1 and CDR2: SGHRS and YFSETQ. This CDR3 is built from 16 residues. The V and J ends lost 4 bases and 2 bases, in that order; junction bases with no gene match: 4. The CDR3 DNA reads as TGCGCCAGCAGCCCAGGGACTAGCGGGAGGACCTACGAGCAGTACTTC. It is translated as CASSPGTSGRTYEQYF. Full variable domain (rest looked up from reference TRBV5-1 and TRBJ2-7): KAGVTQTPRYLIKTRGQQVTLSCSPISGHRSVSWYQQTPGQGLQFLFEYFSETQRNKGNFPGRFSGRQFSNSRSEMNVSTLELGDSALYLCASSPGTSGRTYEQYFGPGTRLTVT.

This clonotype was found many times. CDR3 DNA: TGTGCCAGCAGCCTTTCGTACACTGAAGCTTTCTTT. Amino acids: CASSLSYTEAFF. The chain is built from TRBV11-2 and TRBJ1-1; no clear D gene. Deletions cut 5 bases from V and 3 bases from J, with 7 bases between. The CDR3 has 12 amino acids. The V gene's germline CDR1 is SGHAT and CDR2 FQNNGV.

The chain uses TRBV27 and TRBJ2-7, with 10 positions matching TRBD2. The ends lost 1 base at V and 0 bases at J; junction bases unmatched: 12. Germline loops: CDR1 MNHEY, CDR2 SMNVEV (reference sequence). CDR3 length: 19 amino acids. The CDR3 region is CASSLYGLAAVDNSYEQYF. DNA for the CDR3: TGTGCCAGCAGTTTATATGGACTAGCGGCGGTCGACAACTCCTACGAGCAGTACTTC.

On this clonotype itself: This may arise from a read error, as a much more abundant clone is one base away. The chain couples TRBV6-5 to TRBJ2-5; D is possibly TRBD1 (6 bases). CDR3 length: 15 residues. Germline CDR1 MNHEY, CDR2 SVGAGI. Deletions cut 2 bases from V and 1 base from J, with 11 bases between. The CDR3 DNA is TGTGCCAGCAGTTACGACAGGAGGCCCCAAGAGACCCAGTACTTC. Translated: CASSYDRRPQETQYF.

This clonotype was seen many times. This chain links TRBV28 with TRBJ2-7; 13 nucleotides line up with TRBD2. CDR3 length: 15 residues. V lost 4 bases, J lost 0 bases, and 0 bases stayed unmatched. Germline assignment: CDR1 MDHEN and CDR2 SYDVKM. The CDR3 DNA is TGTGCCAGCAGTTGGACTAGCGGGGGCTCCTACGAGCAGTACTTC. It specifies CASSWTSGGSYEQYF.

This clonotype has a count of ten or more. The CDR3 reads CASSPPPDHYRGETQYF. The CDR3 DNA follows: TGTGCCAGCAGCCCCCCGCCCGACCACTACCGAGGAGAGACCCAGTACTTC. J is TRBJ2-5 and V is TRBV7-8; no clear D. Germline CDR1 is SGHVS and CDR2 is FQNEAQ. This CDR3 region has 17 residues. Trimming took 5 bases from V and 4 from J, leaving 23 bases between them.

The chain employs TRBV7-9 and TRBJ2-5; 9 nucleotides agree with TRBD1. Germline V gene sequence: CDR1 SEHNR, CDR2 FQNEAQ (reference sequence). J was trimmed by 3 bases and V by 4 bases; bases with no gene match: 3. This CDR3 region has 14 residues. In DNA, the CDR3 is TGTGCCAGCAGCTGGGGGGACAGGGAAGAGACCCAGTACTTC. This codes for CASSWGDREETQYF.

The gene calls are TRBV27 and TRBJ2-7; D is perhaps TRBD1 or TRBD2 (5 bases each). Germline CDR1 is MNHEY and CDR2 is SMNVEV (reference sequence). CDR3 size: 14 residues. The V and J ends lost 6 bases and 2 bases respectively, with 14 bases between them. CDR3 residues: CASSPGPLAYEQYF. The CDR3 DNA sequence: TGTGCCAGCAGCCCGGGACCTTTAGCCTACGAGCAGTACTTC.

The J gene is TRBJ1-4, the V gene TRBV28, with D unresolved. CDR1 MDHEN and CDR2 SYDVKM come from the germline V gene. This CDR3 region has 16 residues. V dropped 3 bases and J dropped 2 bases, with 13 bases sitting between them. The CDR3 reads CASSFPEGRTNEKLFF. CDR3 sequence (DNA): TGTGCCAGCAGTTTCCCCGAGGGTAGGACTAATGAAAAACTGTTTTTT.

The sample holds many counts of this clonotype. CDR3 in DNA: TGTGCCAGCAGCCACTCGGGACAGGGGGAGTCGGCTTTCTTT. Translated, it gives CASSHSGQGESAFF. The rearrangement joins TRBV7-9 to TRBJ1-1; 11 positions match TRBD1. Germline CDR1 reads SEHNR; CDR2 reads FQNEAQ (reference sequence). There are 14 residues in the CDR3. The V gene end was trimmed by 5 bases and the J gene end by 11 bases; junction bases not matched to a gene: 10.

In this sample, this clonotype turned up many times. The CDR3 here is CASSQDFRVVKDTQYF. In nucleotides, the CDR3 is TGCGCCAGCAGCCAAGATTTCAGGGTGGTGAAGGATACGCAGTATTTT. The V and J genes are TRBV4-1 and TRBJ2-3, with D maybe TRBD1 (5 bases). The V gene's germline CDR1 is MGHRA and CDR2 YSYEKL. This CDR3 spans 16 amino acids. With 0 bases removed from V and 6 bases from J, the gap between germline ends came to 16 bases.

This clonotype was observed at least ten times. The DNA of the CDR3 is TGTGCCAGCAGTGAAGAGGTGCAGTACTTC. This translates into CASSEEVQYF. J is TRBJ2-7 and V is TRBV6-1; no firm D call. V lost 1 base, J lost 9 bases, and 4 bases lay in between. Germline assignment: CDR1 MNHNS and CDR2 SASEGT. The CDR3 is made up of 10 amino acids.

Many counts were recorded for this clonotype. J is TRBJ2-3 and V is TRBV11-2, with 11 positions matching TRBD2. J was trimmed by 0 bases and V by 3 bases; bases with no gene match: 17. This CDR3 contains 21 residues. Germline V gene sequence: CDR1 SGHAT, CDR2 FQNNGV. CDR3 bases: TGTGCCAGCAGCTTTCGGTATAGCGGGGGGGAAAATCTAGACAGCACAGATACGCAGTATTTT. Translated: CASSFRYSGGENLDSTDTQYF.

As to this clonotype: This may come from a read error, since a much larger clone is one base off. The CDR3 ends on some other residue instead of the conserved phenylalanine or tryptophan, so this is likely a read error. The chain is built from TRBV7-3 and TRBJ2-1; 10 bases agree with TRBD2. Trimming took 4 bases from V and 8 from J; bases not matched to a gene: 8. Germline loops: CDR1 SGHTA, CDR2 FQGTGA. The CDR3 extends over 15 amino acids. CDR3 DNA sequence: TGTGCCAGCAGCTCCTCAGTAGCGGGAGGCGATGAGCAGTTCTTA. Translated: CASSSSVAGGDEQFL.

In its sample, this clonotype was seen many times. This chain joins TRBV6-6 and TRBJ2-7; 7 nucleotides align to TRBD1. CDR1 and CDR2 from the germline V gene are MNHNY and SVGAGI (reference sequence). This CDR3 spans 17 amino acids. Losses at the gene ends were 0 bases for V and 7 bases for J; bases not matched to a gene: 15. CDR3 region: CASSYSSKDRQPKEQYF. The CDR3, as DNA: TGTGCCAGCAGTTACTCGAGTAAGGACAGGCAGCCGAAAGAGCAGTACTTC.

This clonotype has ten or more counts. This chain connects TRBV4-1 to TRBJ2-1; TRBD1 agrees at 9 bases. V was clipped by 1 base and J by 5 bases; unmatched bases: 6. The germline CDR1 and CDR2 sequences are MGHRA and YSYEKL. CDR3 length: 16 amino acids. This chain's CDR3 is CASSQVWTGEDNEQFF. The CDR3 DNA is TGCGCCAGCAGCCAAGTATGGACAGGGGAAGACAATGAGCAGTTCTTC.

V and J are TRBV3-1 and TRBJ2-2, with 9 bases fitting TRBD1. V was clipped by 0 bases and J by 7 bases; unmatched bases: 18. The V gene's germline CDR1 is LGHDT and CDR2 YNNKEL (reference sequence). CDR3 size: 20 residues. CDR3 residues: CASSQERGTPGTGLLGELFF. CDR3 bases: TGTGCCAGCAGCCAAGAGAGGGGGACCCCCGGGACAGGGCTTCTCGGGGAGCTGTTTTTT.

This clonotype was detected many times. This chain connects TRBV7-9 to TRBJ2-4; D possibly corresponds to TRBD2 (5 bases). Germline CDR1 is SEHNR and CDR2 is FQNEAQ (reference sequence). Trimming removed 1 base from V and 2 bases from J, with 15 bases in between. The CDR3 is 17 residues long. The CDR3 loop is CASSLEGSLEPKNIQYF. CDR3 in DNA: TGTGCCAGCAGCTTAGAAGGGAGTTTGGAGCCCAAAAACATTCAGTACTTC.